This T cell receptor (beta chain) stems from a study of post-analysis software for immune sequencing data. Across the whole study: The patients showed relapsing-remitting, secondary progressive and progressive-relapsing multiple sclerosis courses.

Findings and limits, study-wide: By F measure, strong co-clustering occurred among samples prepared in the same batch. When compared against controls, multiple sclerosis patients showed significantly lower normalized Chao1 diversity. Roughly five TRBV segments appeared more often in patients than in controls, and TRBV5-6, TRBV5-1 and TRBV20-1 were among these.

TCR beta libraries were prepared from cDNA with unique molecular identifiers. The authors obtained some 500,000 cDNA molecules from approximately 0.91 to 9.4 million T cells. TCRdb processed the PCR reads anew with MiXCR; each CDR3 protein has one entry. The table has about 260,000 distinct CDR3 sequences, 36% seen once. This CDR3 contains 17 residues. V lost 4 bases, J lost 2 bases, and 8 bases stayed unmatched. CDR1 and CDR2 (germline): KGHSH, LQKENI. Of note for this clonotype: Its antigen remains unidentified.

The chain uses TRBV18 and TRBJ2-1, with 10 positions matching TRBD2. The specimen was blood. The TCR was taken from a girl under 18 with multiple sclerosis. CDR3 loop: CASSLLAGADAYNEQFF. The CDR3 bases are TGTGCCAGCTCACTGCTAGCGGGAGCAGACGCCTACAATGAGCAGTTCTTC.